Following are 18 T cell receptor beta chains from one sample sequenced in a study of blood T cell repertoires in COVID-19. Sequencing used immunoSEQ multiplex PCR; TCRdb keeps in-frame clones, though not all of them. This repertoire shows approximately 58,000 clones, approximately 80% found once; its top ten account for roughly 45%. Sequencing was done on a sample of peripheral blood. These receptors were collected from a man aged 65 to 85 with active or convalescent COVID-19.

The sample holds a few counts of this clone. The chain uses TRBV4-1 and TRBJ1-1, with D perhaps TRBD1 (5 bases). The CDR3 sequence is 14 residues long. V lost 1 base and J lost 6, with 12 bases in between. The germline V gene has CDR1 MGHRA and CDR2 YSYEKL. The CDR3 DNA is TGCGCCAGCAGCCAAGTCGGAGGGGCACCTGAAGCTTTCTTT. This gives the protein CASSQVGGAPEAFF.

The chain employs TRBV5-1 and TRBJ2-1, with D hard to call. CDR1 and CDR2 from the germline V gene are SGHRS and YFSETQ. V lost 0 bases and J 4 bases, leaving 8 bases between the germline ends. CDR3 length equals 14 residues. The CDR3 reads CASSLDSPYNEQFF. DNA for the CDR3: TGCGCCAGCAGCTTGGACAGCCCTTACAATGAGCAGTTCTTC.

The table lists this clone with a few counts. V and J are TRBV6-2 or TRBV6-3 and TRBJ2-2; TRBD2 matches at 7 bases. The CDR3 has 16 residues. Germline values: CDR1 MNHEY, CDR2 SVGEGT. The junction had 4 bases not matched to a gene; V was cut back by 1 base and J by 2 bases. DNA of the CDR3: TGTGCCAGCAGTTACTTACTAGCGTTAAACACCGGGGAGCTGTTTTTT. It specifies CASSYLLALNTGELFF.

The chain's CDR3 is CAWRGRQGAREKLFF. Written as DNA, the CDR3 is TGTGCCTGGAGGGGCAGACAGGGGGCGCGTGAAAAACTGTTTTTT. This sequence joins TRBV30 and TRBJ1-4; TRBD1 aligns across 10 bases. Germline V gene data show CDR1 as GTSNPN and CDR2 as SVGIG (reference sequence). V lost 3 bases and J lost 7; bases outside the gene matches: 8. This CDR3 comprises 15 residues.

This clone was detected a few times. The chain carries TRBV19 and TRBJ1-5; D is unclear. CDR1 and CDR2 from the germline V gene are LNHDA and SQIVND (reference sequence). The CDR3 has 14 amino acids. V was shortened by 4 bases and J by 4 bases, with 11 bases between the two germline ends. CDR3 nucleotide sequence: TGTGCCAGTAGTACGGCACACAGTAATCAGCCCCAGCATTTT. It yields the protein CASSTAHSNQPQHF.

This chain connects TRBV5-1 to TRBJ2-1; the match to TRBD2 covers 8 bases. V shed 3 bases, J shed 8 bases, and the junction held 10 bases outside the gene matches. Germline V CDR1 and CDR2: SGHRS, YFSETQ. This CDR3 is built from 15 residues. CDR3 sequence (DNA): TGCGCCAGCAGCTCAGCGGGGGCGCCCTGGGATGAGCAGTTCTTC. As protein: CASSSAGAPWDEQFF.

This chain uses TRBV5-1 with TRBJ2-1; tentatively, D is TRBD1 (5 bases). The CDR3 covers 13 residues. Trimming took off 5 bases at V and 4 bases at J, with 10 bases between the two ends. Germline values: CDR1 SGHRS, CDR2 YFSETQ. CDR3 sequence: CASSSQGYNEQFF. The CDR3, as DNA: TGCGCCAGCAGTTCCCAGGGTTACAATGAGCAGTTCTTC.

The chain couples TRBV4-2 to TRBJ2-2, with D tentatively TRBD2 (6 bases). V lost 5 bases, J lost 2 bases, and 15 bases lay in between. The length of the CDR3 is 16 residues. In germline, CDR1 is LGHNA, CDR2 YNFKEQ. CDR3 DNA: TGTGCCAGCAGCTCCCCGGCGGGGATTAACACCGGGGAGCTGTTTTTT. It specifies CASSSPAGINTGELFF.

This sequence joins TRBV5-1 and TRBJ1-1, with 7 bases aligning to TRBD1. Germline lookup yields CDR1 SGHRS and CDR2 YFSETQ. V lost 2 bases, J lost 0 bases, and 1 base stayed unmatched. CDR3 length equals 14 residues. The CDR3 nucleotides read TGCGCCAGCAGCTTTGACAGGGTGAACACTGAAGCTTTCTTT. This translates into CASSFDRVNTEAFF.

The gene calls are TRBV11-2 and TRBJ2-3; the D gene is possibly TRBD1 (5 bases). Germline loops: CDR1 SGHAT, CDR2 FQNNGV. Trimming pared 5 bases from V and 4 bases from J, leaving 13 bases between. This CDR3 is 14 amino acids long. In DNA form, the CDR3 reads TGTGCCAGCAGCCGGACATACTCCGCAGATACGCAGTATTTT. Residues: CASSRTYSADTQYF.

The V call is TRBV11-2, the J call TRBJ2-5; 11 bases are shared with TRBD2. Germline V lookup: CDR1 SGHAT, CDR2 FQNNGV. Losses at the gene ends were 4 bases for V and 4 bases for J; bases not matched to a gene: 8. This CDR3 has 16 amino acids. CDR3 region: CASSSLSGGAPETQYF. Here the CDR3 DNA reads TGTGCCAGCAGCTCCCTTAGCGGGGGGGCCCCAGAGACCCAGTACTTC.

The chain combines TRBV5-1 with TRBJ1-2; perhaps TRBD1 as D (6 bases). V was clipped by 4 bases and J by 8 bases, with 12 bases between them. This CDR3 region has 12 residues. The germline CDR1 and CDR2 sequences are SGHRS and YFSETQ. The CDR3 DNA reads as TGCGCCAGCAGCCCGGACAGAACCGGCTACACCTTC. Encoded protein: CASSPDRTGYTF.

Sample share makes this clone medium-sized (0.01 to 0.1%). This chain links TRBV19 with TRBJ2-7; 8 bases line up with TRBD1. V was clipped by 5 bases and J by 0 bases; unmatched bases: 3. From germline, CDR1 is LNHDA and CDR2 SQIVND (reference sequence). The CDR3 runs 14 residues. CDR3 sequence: CASSDRGVSYEQYF. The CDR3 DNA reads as TGTGCCAGTAGTGACAGGGGAGTCTCCTACGAGCAGTACTTC.

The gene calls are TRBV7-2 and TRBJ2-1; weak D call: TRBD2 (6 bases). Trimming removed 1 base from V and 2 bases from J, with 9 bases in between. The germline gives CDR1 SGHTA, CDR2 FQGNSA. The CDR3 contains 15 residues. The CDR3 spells CASSLGGKTYNEQFF. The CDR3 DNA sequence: TGTGCCAGCAGCTTAGGCGGGAAGACCTACAATGAGCAGTTCTTC.

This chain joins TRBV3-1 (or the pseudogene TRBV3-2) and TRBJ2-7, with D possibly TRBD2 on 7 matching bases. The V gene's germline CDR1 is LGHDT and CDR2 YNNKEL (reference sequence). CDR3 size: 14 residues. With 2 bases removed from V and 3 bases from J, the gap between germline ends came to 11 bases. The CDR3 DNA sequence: TGTGCCAGCAGCCAACGGGGGGCCCGCTACGAGCAGTACTTC. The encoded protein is CASSQRGARYEQYF.

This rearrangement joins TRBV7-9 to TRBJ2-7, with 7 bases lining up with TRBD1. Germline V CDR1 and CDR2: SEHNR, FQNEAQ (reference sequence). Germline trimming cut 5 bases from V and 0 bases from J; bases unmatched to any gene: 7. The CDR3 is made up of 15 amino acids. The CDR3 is CASSVGTESSYEQYF. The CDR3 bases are TGTGCCAGCAGCGTAGGGACAGAAAGCTCCTACGAGCAGTACTTC.

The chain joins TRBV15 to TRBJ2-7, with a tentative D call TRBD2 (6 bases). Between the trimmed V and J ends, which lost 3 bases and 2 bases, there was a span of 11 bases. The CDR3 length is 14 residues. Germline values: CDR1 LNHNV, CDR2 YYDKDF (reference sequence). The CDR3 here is CATSRPWGAYEQYF. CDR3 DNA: TGTGCCACCAGCAGGCCCTGGGGGGCCTACGAGCAGTACTTC.

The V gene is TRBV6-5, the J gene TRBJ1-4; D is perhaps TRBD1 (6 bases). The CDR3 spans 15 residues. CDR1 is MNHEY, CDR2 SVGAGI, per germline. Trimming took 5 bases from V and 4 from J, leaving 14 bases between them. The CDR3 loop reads CASSKQGGVNEKLFF. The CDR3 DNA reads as TGTGCCAGCAGTAAACAGGGAGGGGTTAATGAAAAACTGTTTTTT.